This T cell receptor beta chain stems from a study of T cells in Graves' hyperthyroidism and ophthalmopathy. This CDR3 contains 13 residues. CDR1 is SEHNR, CDR2 FQNEAQ, per germline (reference sequence). Trimming removed 6 bases at V and 2 bases at J, with 11 bases between. TCR beta CDR3 sequences were amplified from RNA transcripts. The HTBI primer set served for first-round RT-PCR of the TCR CDR3. One entry per CDR3 protein, called by TCRdb with MiXCR from the multiplex PCR reads. Among about 580,000 distinct CDR3 sequences listed, about 15% were seen once. General study points: Most expanded thyroid clonotypes above 0.001 also appeared in blood.

This clonotype was found a few times. Its target is unknown. This clone may be a read error of a much larger clone one base away. Recently diagnosed hyperthyroidism of less than 2 months' duration affected patients aged 18 to 65. Uncontrolled infection, other autoimmune disease, pregnancy or lactation excluded patients. Before ophthalmopathy appeared, progressors gave blood at initial hyperthyroidism diagnosis. This TCR derives from a woman aged 25 to 39 with Graves' hyperthyroidism that later progressed to Graves' ophthalmopathy. Sequenced input: blood. The genes are TRBV7-9 and TRBJ2-7, with a tentative D call TRBD2 (5 bases). DNA of the CDR3: TGTGCCAGCAGGCCTCGAGCGGCCTACGAGCAGTACTTC. Translated, it gives CASRPRAAYEQYF.